The 22 T cell receptor beta chains presented below share a single source sample, sequenced in a study of T cells in Graves' hyperthyroidism and ophthalmopathy. What was amplified from RNA transcripts were TCR beta CDR3 regions. HTBI primers were employed in a first-round RT-PCR of the TCR CDR3. TCRdb reanalysed the multiplex PCR reads using MiXCR and keeps one entry per CDR3 protein. This table holds some 360,000 distinct CDR3 sequences, 15% to 20% found once. The specimen sequenced was blood. The receptors shown here come from a woman in her 40s with Graves' ophthalmopathy.

The genes are TRBV29-1 and TRBJ1-1; D remains ambiguous. Germline CDR1 is SQVTM and CDR2 is ANQGSEA. Deletions cut 0 bases from V and 7 bases from J, with 9 bases between. The CDR3 is 12 residues long. CDR3: CSVEENGDEAFF. In DNA form, the CDR3 reads TGCAGCGTTGAAGAAAACGGGGATGAAGCTTTCTTT.

The sample holds many counts of this clonotype. The chain carries TRBV10-1 and TRBJ2-3, with 12 nucleotides matching TRBD2. Per germline, CDR1 WNHNN and CDR2 SYGVQD (reference sequence). The ends lost 6 bases at V and 5 bases at J; junction bases unmatched: 9. CDR3 length: 16 residues. This chain's CDR3 is CASSDLAGGPQDTQYF. CDR3 bases: TGCGCCAGCAGCGACCTAGCGGGAGGGCCCCAAGATACGCAGTATTTT.

The sample holds many counts of this clonotype. The chain joins TRBV6-5 to TRBJ2-5; D is perhaps TRBD2 (5 bases). This CDR3 is 13 amino acids long. Looked up from germline, CDR1 is MNHEY and CDR2 is SVGAGI. V was trimmed by 7 bases and J by 9 bases, leaving 18 bases between them. CDR3 in DNA: TGTGCCAGCACCAGGACTGGCAACGGGGCCCAGTACTTC. Translating gives CASTRTGNGAQYF.

This clonotype has ten or more counts. The genes are TRBV28 and TRBJ1-5; 9 bases line up with TRBD1. The CDR3 runs to 13 residues. The V gene's germline CDR1 is MDHEN and CDR2 SYDVKM. The CDR3 nucleotides are TGTGGCACCGGGACAGGGATAAATCAGCCCCAGCATTTT. It codes for CGTGTGINQPQHF.

This clonotype occurred many times. The V and J genes are TRBV19 and TRBJ2-7; TRBD2 might be the D (5 bases). V gave up 5 bases and J gave up 5 bases, with 13 bases separating them. The CDR3 covers 13 residues. CDR1 and CDR2 (germline): LNHDA, SQIVND (reference sequence). DNA of the CDR3: TGTGCCAGTAGTGTTGAGGGTAGCAACGAGCAGTACTTC. It specifies CASSVEGSNEQYF.

This clonotype showed up many times. The CDR3 nucleotides are TGTGCCACCAGTGATAGCGGGAGCTCCTACGAGCAGTACTTC. Residues: CATSDSGSSYEQYF. The chain employs TRBV24-1 and TRBJ2-7, with TRBD2 matching over 8 bases. Germline CDR1 KGHDR, CDR2 SFDVKD. The ends lost 3 bases at V and 0 bases at J; junction bases unmatched: 0. The CDR3 spans 14 residues.

This clonotype has at least ten counts. J is TRBJ2-5 and V is TRBV5-1; TRBD2 might be the D (5 bases). Germline V gives CDR1 SGHRS, CDR2 YFSETQ. The CDR3 spans 15 residues. V gave up 5 bases and J gave up 3 bases, with 17 bases separating them. The CDR3 spells CASSLEARTEETQYF. The CDR3 region has the DNA TGCGCCAGCAGTCTGGAGGCGAGGACGGAAGAGACCCAGTACTTC.

The chain joins TRBV6-5 to TRBJ2-4, with D possibly TRBD2 on 6 matching bases. CDR3 size: 13 residues. The germline gives CDR1 MNHEY, CDR2 SVGAGI. V lost 0 bases and J lost 9, with 9 bases in between. CDR3: CASSYSNGGIQYF. Written as DNA, the CDR3 is TGTGCCAGCAGTTACTCGAACGGGGGCATTCAGTACTTC.

This clonotype occurred a few times. This sequence joins TRBV7-1 and TRBJ2-2; D is perhaps TRBD1 or TRBD2 (5 bases each). TRBV7-1 is sorted into the ORF group, with uncertain function. This CDR3 has 20 residues. Between the trimmed V and J ends, which lost 3 bases and 1 base, there was a span of 24 bases. CDR3 DNA sequence: TGTGCCAGCAGCTCCCTAAGAAGAGGGGTGGGGGAGAGGAACACCGGGGAGCTGTTTTTT. As protein: CASSSLRRGVGERNTGELFF.

At least ten counts were recorded for this clonotype. This rearrangement joins TRBV28 to TRBJ1-1, with a weak D call TRBD1 (5 bases). The CDR3 sequence is 11 residues long. V shed 7 bases and J shed 12 bases, with 15 bases lying between them. CDR1 and CDR2 (germline): MDHEN, SYDVKM. The DNA of the CDR3 is TGTGCCAGCATCATAGGGGCGACGTCTTTCTTT. Translated, it gives CASIIGATSFF.

This clonotype was seen ten or more times. This rearrangement joins TRBV6-5 to TRBJ1-5; the D is unclear. The CDR3 is 15 amino acids. The V end was cut by 0 bases, the J end by 5 bases, with 11 bases between. CDR1 and CDR2 (germline): MNHEY, SVGAGI. The CDR3 loop reads CASSYSWGIDQPQHF. The CDR3 DNA sequence: TGTGCCAGCAGTTACTCGTGGGGTATAGATCAGCCCCAGCATTTT.

The chain combines TRBV6-1 with TRBJ1-5; TRBD1 matches 7 bases. The CDR3 is 14 residues long. With V trimmed by 6 bases and J by 4 bases, 6 bases remained unmatched. Germline CDR1 is MNHNS and CDR2 is SASEGT. The CDR3, as DNA: TGTGCCAGCAGACCGGGACAGACAAATCAGCCCCAGCATTTT. Amino acids: CASRPGQTNQPQHF.

The chain is built from TRBV29-1 and TRBJ2-2, with 7 positions matching TRBD1. Trimming at V came to 5 bases and at J to 0 bases, leaving 12 bases not matched to a gene. Germline V gives CDR1 SQVTM, CDR2 ANQGSEA. The CDR3 is 17 amino acids. CDR3 sequence: CSVYPTTGSPNTGELFF. The CDR3 DNA reads as TGCAGCGTTTACCCCACGACAGGGAGCCCGAACACCGGGGAGCTGTTTTTT.

The genes are TRBV3-1 and TRBJ1-1; 9 bases are a match to TRBD1. The CDR3 extends over 12 amino acids. Germline V gives CDR1 LGHDT, CDR2 YNNKEL (reference sequence). The junction had 2 bases not matched to a gene; V was cut back by 4 bases and J by 8 bases. This CDR3 reads CASSRGTGEAFF. The CDR3 nucleotides read TGTGCCAGCAGCCGGGGGACAGGGGAAGCTTTCTTT.

The chain couples TRBV12-3 or TRBV12-4 to TRBJ1-1; no clear D gene. The V end lost 8 bases, the J end lost 1 base, and 20 bases lay between the germline ends. The CDR3 is made up of 16 amino acids. CDR3 sequence (DNA): TGTGCCAGCCAAGTTACGCCAGGCGCGGGGAACACTGAAGCTTTCTTT. Its translation is CASQVTPGAGNTEAFF.

V and J are TRBV7-3 and TRBJ2-5, with 7 nucleotides matching TRBD2. Losses at the gene ends were 4 bases for V and 1 base for J; bases not matched to a gene: 6. Per germline, CDR1 SGHTA and CDR2 FQGTGA. The CDR3 sequence is 15 residues long. CDR3 sequence: CASSSIAGLQETQYF. The CDR3 DNA sequence: TGTGCCAGCAGCTCAATAGCGGGCCTCCAAGAGACCCAGTACTTC.

This clonotype was seen at least ten times. This chain links TRBV12-5 with TRBJ2-5, with no clear D. The V gene lost 5 bases and the J gene lost 2 bases, with 9 bases spanning the gap. Looked up from germline, CDR1 is LGHNT and CDR2 is FRNRAP. The CDR3 length is 13 residues. CDR3 nucleotides: TGTGCTAGTGGTAAAGGGAAACAAGAGACCCAGTACTTC. This sequence encodes CASGKGKQETQYF.

This clonotype came up many times. The chain uses TRBV7-2 and TRBJ2-7, with D possibly being TRBD1 or TRBD2 (5 bases each). Germline-derived CDR1 and CDR2 are SGHTA and FQGNSA. Trimming took off 0 bases at V and 5 bases at J, with 14 bases between the two ends. The CDR3 is 15 amino acids. The CDR3 DNA reads TGTGCCAGCAGCTTAGCGCAGGGAGTCGGCAACGAGCAGTACTTC. It codes for CASSLAQGVGNEQYF.

This clonotype has a single count. The V call is TRBV6-5, the J call TRBJ2-7; 9 bases line up with TRBD1. Germline V lookup: CDR1 MNHEY, CDR2 SVGAGI. The CDR3 length is 15 residues. After removal of 4 bases from V and 0 bases from J, the junction contained 4 bases not matched to a gene. DNA of the CDR3: TGTGCCAGCAGTTCGACAGGGGGTACCTCCTACGAGCAGTACTTC. This codes for CASSSTGGTSYEQYF.

This clonotype was detected ten times or more. The chain employs TRBV7-9 and TRBJ2-5; D is uncertain. V was trimmed by 2 bases and J by 2 bases, leaving 12 bases between them. The CDR3 contains 15 residues. CDR1 is SEHNR, CDR2 FQNEAQ, per germline (reference sequence). CDR3 sequence (DNA): TGTGCCAGCAGCTTACCATACCCCAGACAAGAGACCCAGTACTTC. Translation: CASSLPYPRQETQYF.

This clonotype was observed many times. The chain employs TRBV12-3 or TRBV12-4 and TRBJ1-3; no clear D. The CDR3 has 14 amino acids. The V and J ends lost 2 bases and 8 bases respectively, with 13 bases between them. The CDR3 loop is CASSLLSPPDTIYF. The CDR3 bases are TGTGCCAGCAGTTTATTATCGCCGCCGGACACCATATATTTT.

The J gene is TRBJ2-7, the V gene TRBV7-2; D is ambiguous. CDR1 SGHTA and CDR2 FQGNSA come from the germline V gene. This CDR3 spans 14 amino acids. Between the trimmed V and J ends, which lost 1 base and 5 bases, there was a span of 12 bases. The CDR3 spells CASSLGHPPNEQYF. For the CDR3, the DNA is TGTGCCAGCAGCTTAGGACACCCACCTAACGAGCAGTACTTC.